This T cell receptor (beta chain) was found in a study of identical twins. This clonotype was seen repeatedly, ten times or more. TCRdb used MiXCR to reprocess the 5' RACE reads, holding one entry per CDR3 protein. The profile shows some 460,000 distinct CDR3 sequences, 11% to 15% of them singletons. The sample was also reused in another study, on yellow fever vaccine responses in identical twins. That work states: On the reported evidence, twins' vaccine T cell responses seemed partly convergent and partly personalized.

Source material: CD4+ T cells sorted from blood. The receptor was derived from a young woman in good health.

CDR3 in DNA: TGTGCCAGCGGGACGGGGAGCTCCTACGAGCAGTACTTC. As protein: CASGTGSSYEQYF. The chain combines TRBV9 with TRBJ2-7; D assignment may be TRBD1 or TRBD2 (5 bases each). CDR1 is SGDLS and CDR2 is YYNGEE in the germline V gene. V shed 7 bases and J shed 0 bases, with 11 bases lying between them. This CDR3 has 13 amino acids.